The next 11 T cell receptor beta chains were all read from a single sample in a study of T-cell reconstitution after alpha-beta-depleted transplantation in children. Preparation of the TCRbeta library used unique molecular identifiers. TCRdb re-derived calls from the PCR reads in MiXCR, one entry per CDR3 protein. The sample carries approximately 490,000 distinct CDR3 sequences, around 12% recorded once. The sequencing here drew on PBMCs from the stem cell graft donor, taken from the stem cell graft. The receptors here all came from a human donor who donated a stem cell graft to a child with combined immunodeficiency.

The DNA of the CDR3 is TGTGCCAGCAGATCCAGACAGGGTAGGACCTACGAGCAGTACTTC. It is translated as CASRSRQGRTYEQYF. The rearrangement uses TRBV7-2 and TRBJ2-7; 7 bases match TRBD1. The V gene's germline CDR1 is SGHTA and CDR2 FQGNSA. V dropped 6 bases and J dropped 2; count of bases not matched to a gene: 10. This CDR3 has 15 amino acids.

This clonotype was recorded at least ten times. The chain links TRBV6-1 to TRBJ2-1, with D perhaps TRBD1 or TRBD2 (5 bases each). Germline lookup yields CDR1 MNHNS and CDR2 SASEGT. There are 15 residues in the CDR3. V was cut by 7 bases and J by 7 bases, with 20 bases left in between. The CDR3 spells CASTLVGPGRNEQFF. CDR3 in DNA: TGTGCCAGCACACTAGTGGGACCGGGACGGAATGAGCAGTTCTTC.

Comment on this clonotype: The conserved phenylalanine or tryptophan normally closing the CDR3 is absent here, so this likely arose from a read error. The chain is built from TRBV9 and TRBJ1-2; possible D gene TRBD1, 5 bases. Germline V CDR1 and CDR2: SGDLS, YYNGEE. The CDR3 consists of 14 residues. V was pared by 3 bases and J by 4 bases, with 13 bases between. The CDR3: CASSGAGGSYGYTL. The CDR3 DNA reads as TGTGCCAGCAGCGGAGCTGGGGGATCCTATGGCTACACCTTA.

The rearrangement links TRBV9 to TRBJ2-2; D not resolved. The CDR3 is made up of 14 amino acids. Trimming left V 0 bases short and J 4 bases short, with 7 bases between. The V gene's germline CDR1 is SGDLS and CDR2 YYNGEE. The CDR3 protein is CASSVDGGTGELFF. The CDR3 DNA reads TGTGCCAGCAGCGTAGACGGTGGCACCGGGGAGCTGTTTTTT.

In its sample, this clonotype was seen many times. V is TRBV28 and J is TRBJ2-7; a possible D gene is TRBD1 (6 bases). V lost 4 bases and J 3 bases, leaving 13 bases between the germline ends. The CDR3 totals 14 residues. Per the germline V gene, CDR1 is MDHEN and CDR2 is SYDVKM. CDR3 sequence reads: CASSSQGLGYEQYF. The CDR3 nucleotides are TGTGCCAGCAGTTCGCAGGGGTTGGGCTACGAGCAGTACTTC.

V usage is TRBV29-1 and J usage is TRBJ1-1, with 9 bases lining up with TRBD1. Unmatched junction bases numbered 6, after V lost 7 bases and J lost 3 bases. Germline V gene lookup returns CDR1 SQVTM and CDR2 ANQGSEA. The length of the CDR3 is 13 residues. This CDR3 reads CSGRTGVDTEAFF. The CDR3 nucleotides are TGCAGCGGGAGGACAGGGGTCGACACTGAAGCTTTCTTT. Looking up the rest from reference TRBV29-1 and TRBJ1-1 gives the full variable domain: SAVISQKPSRDICQRGTSLTIQCQVDSQVTMMFWYRQQPGQSLTLIATANQGSEATYESGFVIDKFPISRPNLTFSTLTVSNMSPEDSSIYLCSGRTGVDTEAFFGQGTRLTVV.

The gene calls are TRBV5-1 and TRBJ1-1; tentative D call: TRBD1 (5 bases). Trimming stripped 4 bases from V and 4 bases from J, with 14 bases between. The CDR3 covers 14 residues. The germline gives CDR1 SGHRS, CDR2 YFSETQ. CDR3: CASSTSGGATEAFF. DNA of the CDR3: TGCGCCAGCAGCACCTCCGGCGGGGCCACTGAAGCTTTCTTT.

The gene calls are TRBV5-1 and TRBJ2-1, with D perhaps matching TRBD2 (5 bases). V was clipped by 5 bases and J by 0 bases, with 33 bases between them. The V gene's germline CDR1 is SGHRS and CDR2 YFSETQ. The CDR3 has 22 residues. In DNA, the CDR3 is TGCGCCAGCAGTCCGCCAGGAAGGCAAACATTTATGGGGAGTAGCTCCTACAATGAGCAGTTCTTC. Amino acid sequence: CASSPPGRQTFMGSSSYNEQFF.

This clonotype was counted many times. The genes are TRBV12-3 or TRBV12-4 and TRBJ2-1; 10 nucleotides line up with TRBD1. V dropped 6 bases and J dropped 10; count of bases not matched to a gene: 15. This CDR3 region has 16 residues. CDR3 amino acids: CASSTQKGTGVQEQFF. CDR3 DNA: TGTGCCAGCAGCACGCAAAAAGGGACAGGGGTTCAAGAGCAGTTCTTC.

Note on this clonotype: A much larger clone lies one base from this, so it may be a read error. The chain recombines TRBV12-3 or TRBV12-4 with TRBJ2-7; D may be TRBD1 (6 bases). This CDR3 spans 14 amino acids. CDR3 region: CASTLWDTLYEQYF. For the CDR3, the DNA is TGTGCCAGCACTTTATGGGACACCCTCTACGAGCAGTACTTC.

This clonotype has a handful of counts. This chain links TRBV5-6 with TRBJ2-1; 7 bases map to TRBD2. Per germline, CDR1 SGHDT and CDR2 YYEEEE. With 4 bases clipped from V and 9 bases from J, the junction kept 7 bases outside the gene matches. The CDR3 length is 13 residues. The CDR3 here is CASSHWGGGEQFF. CDR3 bases: TGTGCCAGCAGCCACTGGGGGGGAGGTGAGCAGTTCTTC.